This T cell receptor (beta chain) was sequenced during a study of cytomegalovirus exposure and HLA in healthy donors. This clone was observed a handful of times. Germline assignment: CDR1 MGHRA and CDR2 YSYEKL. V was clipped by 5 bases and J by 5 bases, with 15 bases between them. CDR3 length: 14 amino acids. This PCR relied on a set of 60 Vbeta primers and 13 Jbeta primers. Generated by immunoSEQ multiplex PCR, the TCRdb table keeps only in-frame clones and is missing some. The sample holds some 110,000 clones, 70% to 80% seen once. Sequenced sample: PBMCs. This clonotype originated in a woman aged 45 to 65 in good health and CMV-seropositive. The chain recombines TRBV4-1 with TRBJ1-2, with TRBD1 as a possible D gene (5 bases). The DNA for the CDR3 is TGCGCCAGCAGCGGGGTTAATCGGGGGTATGGCTACACCTTC. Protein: CASSGVNRGYGYTF.